One and the same sample provided the 8 T cell receptor beta chains below, sequenced in a study of T cell responses to AZD1222 COVID-19 vaccine. Using immunoSEQ multiplex PCR, the repertoire was profiled, and TCRdb retains in-frame clones only, with some absent. In the table there are some 150,000 clones, more than 85% of which are singletons. The sequencing here drew on peripheral blood, taken on day 0 of MenACWY control vaccination. The receptors here all came from an adult in good health.

The rearrangement links TRBV9 to TRBJ2-1; weak D call: TRBD2 (6 bases). V gave up 4 bases and J gave up 0 bases, with 8 bases separating them. The CDR3 is 14 amino acids. Germline CDR1 SGDLS, CDR2 YYNGEE. The CDR3 sequence is CASSPGGSYNEQFF. The CDR3 nucleotides are TGTGCCAGCAGCCCCGGGGGCTCCTACAATGAGCAGTTCTTC.

This chain joins TRBV27 and TRBJ1-5; the D is unclear. Trimming removed 5 bases at V and 0 bases at J, with 8 bases between. The germline V gene encodes CDR1 MNHEY and CDR2 SMNVEV (reference sequence). The CDR3 runs 14 residues. CDR3 coding DNA: TGTGCCAGCAGTCCCGGGAATAGCAATCAGCCCCAGCATTTT. Amino acid sequence: CASSPGNSNQPQHF.

The sample holds one count of this clone. J is TRBJ1-2 and V is TRBV4-1, with TRBD1 as a possible D gene (6 bases). Trimming took 5 bases from V and 4 from J, leaving 17 bases between them. Germline V CDR1 and CDR2: MGHRA, YSYEKL. The CDR3 extends over 15 amino acids. The CDR3 region is CASSERQGRSYGYTF. CDR3 sequence (DNA): TGCGCCAGCAGCGAGAGGCAGGGGCGCTCCTATGGCTACACCTTC.

This sequence joins TRBV11-2 and TRBJ1-1, with 7 bases identical to TRBD1. V trimming: 5 bases; J trimming: 5 bases; junction bases outside the gene matches: 14. This CDR3 is 16 amino acids long. The V gene's germline CDR1 is SGHAT and CDR2 FQNNGV. The CDR3: CASSLTLGGPGTEAFF. CDR3 nucleotide sequence: TGTGCCAGCAGCCTGACTCTAGGGGGCCCGGGGACTGAAGCTTTCTTT.

V usage is TRBV1 and J usage is TRBJ2-5; the table names TRBD2, a call not compared with the DNA. TRBV1 is a pseudogene. The CDR3 consists of 14 residues. In DNA form, the CDR3 reads TGCACCAGCAGCCCAGCGGGGGGGCCAGAGACCCAGTACTTC. Protein sequence: CTSSPAGGPETQYF.

This clone appeared a few times. The chain carries TRBV7-6 and TRBJ2-7, with 8 bases identical to TRBD1. Losses at the gene ends were 5 bases for V and 2 bases for J; bases not matched to a gene: 5. This CDR3 is built from 14 residues. From germline, CDR1 is SGHVS and CDR2 FNYEAQ. The CDR3 sequence is CASSPKQGAYEQYF. Here the CDR3 DNA reads TGTGCCAGCAGCCCTAAACAGGGGGCCTACGAGCAGTACTTC.

CDR3 DNA: TGTGCCAGCAGCCCCATAGCGGGAGGGCTTGCAGATACGCAGTATTTT. It codes for CASSPIAGGLADTQYF. The rearrangement uses TRBV7-3 and TRBJ2-3, with 11 bases aligning to TRBD2. The ends lost 5 bases at V and 4 bases at J; junction bases unmatched: 8. From germline, CDR1 is SGHTA and CDR2 FQGTGA. The CDR3 runs to 16 residues.

This clone was counted once. J is TRBJ2-1 and V is TRBV7-9; D gene unclear. CDR1 and CDR2 (germline): SEHNR, FQNEAQ (reference sequence). The germline V and J ends were trimmed by 5 bases and 1 base, with 3 bases remaining between them. The CDR3 has 12 residues. CDR3 nucleotides: TGTGCCAGCAGCGTTTCCTACAATGAGCAGTTCTTC. This sequence encodes CASSVSYNEQFF.